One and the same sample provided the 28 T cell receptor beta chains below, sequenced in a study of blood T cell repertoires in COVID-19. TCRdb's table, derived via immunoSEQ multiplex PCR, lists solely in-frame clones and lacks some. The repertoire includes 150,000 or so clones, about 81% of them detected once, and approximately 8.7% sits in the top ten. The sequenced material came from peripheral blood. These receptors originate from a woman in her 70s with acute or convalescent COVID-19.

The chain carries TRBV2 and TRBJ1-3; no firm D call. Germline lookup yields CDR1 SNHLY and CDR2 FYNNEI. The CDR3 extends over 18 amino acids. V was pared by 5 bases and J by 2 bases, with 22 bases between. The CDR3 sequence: CASSSRAPGGITGNTIYF. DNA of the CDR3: TGTGCCAGCAGTAGCCGGGCCCCGGGCGGGATTACTGGAAACACCATATATTTT.

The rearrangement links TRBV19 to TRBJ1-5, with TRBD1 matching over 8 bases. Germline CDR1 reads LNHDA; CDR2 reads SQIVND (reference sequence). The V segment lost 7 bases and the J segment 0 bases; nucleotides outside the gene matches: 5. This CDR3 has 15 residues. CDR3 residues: CASIKDRDSNQPQHF. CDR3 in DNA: TGTGCCAGTATTAAGGACAGGGATAGCAATCAGCCCCAGCATTTT.

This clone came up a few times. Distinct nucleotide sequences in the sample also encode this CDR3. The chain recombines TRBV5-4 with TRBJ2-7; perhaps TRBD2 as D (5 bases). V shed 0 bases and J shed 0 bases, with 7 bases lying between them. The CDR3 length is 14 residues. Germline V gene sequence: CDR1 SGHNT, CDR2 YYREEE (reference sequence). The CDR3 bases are TGTGCCAGCAGCTTGGGAGGGAGCTCCTACGAGCAGTACTTC. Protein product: CASSLGGSSYEQYF.

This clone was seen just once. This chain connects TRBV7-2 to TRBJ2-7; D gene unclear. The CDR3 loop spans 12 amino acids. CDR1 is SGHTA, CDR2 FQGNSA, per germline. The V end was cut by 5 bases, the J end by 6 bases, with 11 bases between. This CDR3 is CASSLIHGEQYF. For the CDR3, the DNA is TGTGCCAGCAGCCTTATCCACGGCGAGCAGTACTTC.

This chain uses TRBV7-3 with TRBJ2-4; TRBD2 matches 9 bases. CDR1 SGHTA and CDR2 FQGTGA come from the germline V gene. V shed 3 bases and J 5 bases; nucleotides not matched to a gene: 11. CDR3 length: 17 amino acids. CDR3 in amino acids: CASSLRASGEGENIQYF. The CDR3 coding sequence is TGTGCCAGCAGCTTGAGGGCTAGCGGGGAGGGGGAAAACATTCAGTACTTC.

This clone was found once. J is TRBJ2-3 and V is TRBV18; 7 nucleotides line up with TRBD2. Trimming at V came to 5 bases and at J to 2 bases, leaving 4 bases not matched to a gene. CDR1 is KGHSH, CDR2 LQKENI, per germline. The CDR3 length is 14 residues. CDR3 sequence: CASSSLAVTDTQYF. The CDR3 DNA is TGTGCCAGCTCAAGCCTAGCGGTCACAGATACGCAGTATTTT.

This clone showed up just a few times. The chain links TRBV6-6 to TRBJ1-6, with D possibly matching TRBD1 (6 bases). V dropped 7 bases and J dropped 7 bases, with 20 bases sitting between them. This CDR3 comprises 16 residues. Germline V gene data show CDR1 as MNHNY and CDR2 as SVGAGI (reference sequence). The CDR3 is CASTRRWTDLNSPLHF. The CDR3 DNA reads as TGTGCCAGCACGCGTCGGTGGACAGACTTGAATTCACCCCTCCACTTT.

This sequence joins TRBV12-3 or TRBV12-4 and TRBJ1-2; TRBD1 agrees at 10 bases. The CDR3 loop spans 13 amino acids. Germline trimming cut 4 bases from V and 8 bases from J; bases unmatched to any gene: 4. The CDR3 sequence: CASSSGQGGGYTF. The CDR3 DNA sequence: TGTGCCAGCAGTTCCGGACAGGGGGGCGGCTACACCTTC.

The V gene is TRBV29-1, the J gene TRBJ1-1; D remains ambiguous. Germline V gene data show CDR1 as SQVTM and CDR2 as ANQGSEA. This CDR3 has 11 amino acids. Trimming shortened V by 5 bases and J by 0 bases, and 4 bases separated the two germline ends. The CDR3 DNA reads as TGCAGCGTTCGAGTGAACACTGAAGCTTTCTTT. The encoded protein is CSVRVNTEAFF.

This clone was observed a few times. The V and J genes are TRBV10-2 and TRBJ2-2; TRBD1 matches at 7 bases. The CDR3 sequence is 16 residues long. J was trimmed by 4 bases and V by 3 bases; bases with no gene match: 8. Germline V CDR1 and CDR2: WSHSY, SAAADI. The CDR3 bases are TGCGCCAGCAGTGAAGGACGGGACAGAGGCACCGGGGAGCTGTTTTTT. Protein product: CASSEGRDRGTGELFF.

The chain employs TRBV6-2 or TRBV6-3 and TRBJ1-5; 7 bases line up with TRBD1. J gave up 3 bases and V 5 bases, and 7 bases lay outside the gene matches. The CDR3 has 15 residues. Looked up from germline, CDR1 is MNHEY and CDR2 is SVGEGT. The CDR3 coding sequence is TGTGCCAGCAGTGCTAGGGACAGATACAATCAGCCCCAGCATTTT. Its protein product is CASSARDRYNQPQHF.

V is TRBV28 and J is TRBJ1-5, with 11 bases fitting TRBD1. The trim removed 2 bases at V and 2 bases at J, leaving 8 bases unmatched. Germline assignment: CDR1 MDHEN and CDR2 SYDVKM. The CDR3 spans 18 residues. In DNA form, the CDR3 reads TGTGCCAGCAGTTTAGGCGGGACAGGGGGATGGGGCAATCAGCCCCAGCATTTT. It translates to CASSLGGTGGWGNQPQHF.

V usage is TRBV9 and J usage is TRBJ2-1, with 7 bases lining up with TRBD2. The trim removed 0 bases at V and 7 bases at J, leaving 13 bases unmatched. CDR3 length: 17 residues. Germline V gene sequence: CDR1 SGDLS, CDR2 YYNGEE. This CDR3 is CASSVGLAAPPWNEQFF. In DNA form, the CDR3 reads TGTGCCAGCAGCGTAGGCCTAGCGGCCCCCCCGTGGAATGAGCAGTTCTTC.

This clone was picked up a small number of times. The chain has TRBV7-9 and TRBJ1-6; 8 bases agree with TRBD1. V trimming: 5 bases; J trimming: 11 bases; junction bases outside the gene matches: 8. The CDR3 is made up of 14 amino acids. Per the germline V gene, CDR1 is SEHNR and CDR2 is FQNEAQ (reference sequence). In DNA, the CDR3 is TGTGCCAGCAGCCACTCCGGACAGGGTGCACCCCTCCACTTT. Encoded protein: CASSHSGQGAPLHF.

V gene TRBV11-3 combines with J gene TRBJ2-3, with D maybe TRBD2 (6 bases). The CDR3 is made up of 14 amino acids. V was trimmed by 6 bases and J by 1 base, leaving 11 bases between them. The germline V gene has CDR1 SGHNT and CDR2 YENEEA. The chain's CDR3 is CASSLRERTDTQYF. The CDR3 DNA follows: TGTGCCAGCAGTCTTCGGGAGCGCACAGATACGCAGTATTTT. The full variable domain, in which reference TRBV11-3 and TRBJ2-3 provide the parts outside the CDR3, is EAGVVQSPRYKIIEKKQPVAFWCNPISGHNTLYWYLQNLGQGPELLIRYENEEAVDDSQLPKDRFSAERLKGVDSTLKIQPAELGDSAVYLCASSLRERTDTQYFGPGTRLTVL.

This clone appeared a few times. CDR3 DNA: TGTGCCTGGAGCCTTACAGGGCCTGGCTACACCTTC. Amino acid sequence: CAWSLTGPGYTF. The genes are TRBV30 and TRBJ1-2; TRBD1 might be the D (6 bases). The CDR3 extends over 12 amino acids. Trimming stripped 3 bases from V and 7 bases from J, with 12 bases between. Germline CDR1 reads GTSNPN; CDR2 reads SVGIG (reference sequence).

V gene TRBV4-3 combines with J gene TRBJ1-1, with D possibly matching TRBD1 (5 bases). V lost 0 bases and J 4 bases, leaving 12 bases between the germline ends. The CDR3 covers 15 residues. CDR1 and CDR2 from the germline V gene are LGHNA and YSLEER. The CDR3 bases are TGCGCCAGCAGCCAAGATATCGGGGGGACCACTGAAGCTTTCTTT. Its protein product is CASSQDIGGTTEAFF.

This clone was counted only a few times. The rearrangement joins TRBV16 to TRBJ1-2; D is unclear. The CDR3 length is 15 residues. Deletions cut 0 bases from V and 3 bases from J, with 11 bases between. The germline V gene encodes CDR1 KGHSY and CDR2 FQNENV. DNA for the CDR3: TGTGCCAGCAGCCAATCGGTCGGTTCTGACTATGGCTACACCTTC. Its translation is CASSQSVGSDYGYTF.

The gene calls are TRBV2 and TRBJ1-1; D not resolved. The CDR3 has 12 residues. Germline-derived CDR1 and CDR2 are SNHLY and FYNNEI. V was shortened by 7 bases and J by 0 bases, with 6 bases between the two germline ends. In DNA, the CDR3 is TGTGCCAGCACGGTGATGAACACTGAAGCTTTCTTT. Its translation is CASTVMNTEAFF. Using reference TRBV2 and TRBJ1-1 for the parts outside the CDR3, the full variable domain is EPEVTQTPSHQVTQMGQEVILRCVPISNHLYFYWYRQILGQKVEFLVSFYNNEISEKSEIFDDQFSVERPDGSNFTLKIRSTKLEDSAMYFCASTVMNTEAFFGQGTRLTVV.

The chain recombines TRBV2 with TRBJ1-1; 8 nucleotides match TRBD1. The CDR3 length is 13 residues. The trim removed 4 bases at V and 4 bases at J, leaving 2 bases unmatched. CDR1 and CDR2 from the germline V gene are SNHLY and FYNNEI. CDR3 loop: CASSGGQGTEAFF. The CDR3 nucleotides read TGTGCCAGCAGTGGTGGACAGGGCACTGAAGCTTTCTTT.

The CDR3 spells CASSRASGSYEQYF. CDR3 DNA sequence: TGTGCCAGCTCACGGGCTAGCGGCTCCTACGAGCAGTACTTC. The chain recombines TRBV18 with TRBJ2-7, with 7 bases lining up with TRBD2. The CDR3 is made up of 14 amino acids. Trimming took 4 bases from V and 0 from J; bases not matched to a gene: 3. Germline-derived CDR1 and CDR2 are KGHSH and LQKENI.

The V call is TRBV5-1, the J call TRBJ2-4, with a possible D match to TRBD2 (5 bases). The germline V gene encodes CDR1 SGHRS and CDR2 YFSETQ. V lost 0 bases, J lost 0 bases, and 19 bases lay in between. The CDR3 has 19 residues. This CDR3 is CASSLESGGLALAKNIQYF. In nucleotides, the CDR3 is TGCGCCAGCAGCTTGGAGTCAGGAGGCCTTGCACTAGCCAAAAACATTCAGTACTTC. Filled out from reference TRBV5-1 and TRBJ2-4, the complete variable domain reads KAGVTQTPRYLIKTRGQQVTLSCSPISGHRSVSWYQQTPGQGLQFLFEYFSETQRNKGNFPGRFSGRQFSNSRSEMNVSTLELGDSALYLCASSLESGGLALAKNIQYFGAGTRLSVL.

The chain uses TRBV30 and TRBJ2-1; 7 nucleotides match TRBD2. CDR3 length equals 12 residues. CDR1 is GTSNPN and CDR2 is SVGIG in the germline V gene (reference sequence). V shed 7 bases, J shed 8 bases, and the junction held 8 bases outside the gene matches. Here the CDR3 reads CASNGGSYEQFF. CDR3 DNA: TGTGCCTCCAACGGGGGGTCTTATGAGCAGTTCTTC.

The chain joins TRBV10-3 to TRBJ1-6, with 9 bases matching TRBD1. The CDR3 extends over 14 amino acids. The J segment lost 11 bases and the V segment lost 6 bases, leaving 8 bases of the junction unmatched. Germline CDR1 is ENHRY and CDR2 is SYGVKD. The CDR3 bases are TGTGCCATCAGCTCCGGGACAGGGAAGGCACCCCTCCACTTT. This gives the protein CAISSGTGKAPLHF.

The CDR3 sequence is CASSLQGNTNEKLFF. CDR3 nucleotides: TGTGCCAGCAGCCTACAGGGGAACACCAATGAAAAACTGTTTTTT. The chain couples TRBV7-8 to TRBJ1-4, with 7 bases that match TRBD1. Germline loops: CDR1 SGHVS, CDR2 FQNEAQ. The junction had 8 bases not matched to a gene; V was cut back by 5 bases and J by 5 bases. CDR3 size: 15 residues. The full variable domain, rest sourced from reference TRBV7-8 and TRBJ1-4, is GAGVSQSPRYKVAKRGQDVALRCDPISGHVSLFWYQQALGQGPEFLTYFQNEAQLDKSGLPSDRFFAERPEGSVSTLKIQRTQQEDSAVYLCASSLQGNTNEKLFFGSGTQLSVL.

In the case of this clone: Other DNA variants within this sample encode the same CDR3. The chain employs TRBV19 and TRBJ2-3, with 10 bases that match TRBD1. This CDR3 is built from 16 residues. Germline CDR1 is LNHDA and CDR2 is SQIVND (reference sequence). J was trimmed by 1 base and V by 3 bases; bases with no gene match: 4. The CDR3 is CASSIGGTGGTDTQYF. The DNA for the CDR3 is TGTGCCAGTAGTATTGGTGGGACAGGGGGCACAGATACGCAGTATTTT.

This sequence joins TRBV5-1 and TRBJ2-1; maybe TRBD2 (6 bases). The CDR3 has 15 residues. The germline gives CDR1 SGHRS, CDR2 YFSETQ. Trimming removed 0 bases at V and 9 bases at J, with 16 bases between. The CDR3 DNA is TGCGCCAGCAGCTTGGCCTTCGGGGTGGGGGGTGAGCAGTTCTTC. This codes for CASSLAFGVGGEQFF. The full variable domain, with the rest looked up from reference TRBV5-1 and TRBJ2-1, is KAGVTQTPRYLIKTRGQQVTLSCSPISGHRSVSWYQQTPGQGLQFLFEYFSETQRNKGNFPGRFSGRQFSNSRSEMNVSTLELGDSALYLCASSLAFGVGGEQFFGPGTRLTVL.

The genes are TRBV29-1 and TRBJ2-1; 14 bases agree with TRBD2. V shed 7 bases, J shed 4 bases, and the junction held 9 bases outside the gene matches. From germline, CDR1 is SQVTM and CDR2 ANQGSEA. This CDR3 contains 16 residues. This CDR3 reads CSGQGTSGGLYNEQFF. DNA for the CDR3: TGCAGCGGCCAAGGGACTAGCGGGGGATTATACAATGAGCAGTTCTTC.